This T cell receptor beta chain was obtained from a study of blood T cells in healthy people across ages. Study findings and constraints: The diversity estimates, figures obtained from one million T cells, were considered underestimates.

This clonotype showed up many times. Antigen: not known. It was with a sample-barcoded 5' primer and a J-beta primer mix that a second PCR of roughly 7 to 12 cycles was run. Tagging of each cDNA molecule was performed by a template-switch adaptor with 12 random nucleotides. The study obtained at least 3 million CDR3-containing paired-end reads from every sample. In TCRdb, the 5' RACE reads were re-called with MiXCR into one record per CDR3 protein. The table has about a million distinct CDR3 sequences, roughly 51% seen once. Trimming cost V 5 bases and J 2 bases; bases outside gene matches: 3. Germline CDR1 and CDR2: SQVTM and ANQGSEA. The CDR3 loop spans 13 amino acids.

The genes are TRBV29-1 and TRBJ2-7; 10 nucleotides agree with TRBD2. The sample consisted of blood. This clonotype originated in a woman aged 60-75 years in good health. The CDR3 coding sequence is TGCAGCGTTCGAGCGGGAGGGACCTACGAGCAGTACTTC. Its translation: CSVRAGGTYEQYF.